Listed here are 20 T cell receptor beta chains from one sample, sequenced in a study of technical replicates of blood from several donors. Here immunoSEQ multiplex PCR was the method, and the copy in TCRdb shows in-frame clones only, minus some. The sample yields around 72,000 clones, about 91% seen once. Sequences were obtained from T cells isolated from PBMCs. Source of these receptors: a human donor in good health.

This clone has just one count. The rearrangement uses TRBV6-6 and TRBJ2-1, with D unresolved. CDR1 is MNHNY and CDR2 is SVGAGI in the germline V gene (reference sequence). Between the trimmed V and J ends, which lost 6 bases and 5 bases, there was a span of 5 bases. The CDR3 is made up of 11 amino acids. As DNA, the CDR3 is TGTGCCAGCAGCCTAAACAATGAGCAGTTCTTC. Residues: CASSLNNEQFF.

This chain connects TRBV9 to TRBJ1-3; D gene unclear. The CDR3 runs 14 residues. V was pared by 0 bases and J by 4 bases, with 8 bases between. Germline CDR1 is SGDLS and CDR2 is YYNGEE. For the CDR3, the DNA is TGTGCCAGCAGCGTAGCGGCAGGCGGAAACACCATATATTTT. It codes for CASSVAAGGNTIYF.

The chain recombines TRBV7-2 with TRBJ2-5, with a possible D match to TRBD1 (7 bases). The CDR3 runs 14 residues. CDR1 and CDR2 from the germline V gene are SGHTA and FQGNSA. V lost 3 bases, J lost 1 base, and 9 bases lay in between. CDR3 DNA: TGTGCCAGCAGCTTCCAGGGGGGCCAAGAGACCCAGTACTTC. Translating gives CASSFQGGQETQYF.

The CDR3 DNA sequence: TGTGCCAGCAGCTTAATGGGACTAGCGGGGGGATACGAGCAGTACTTC. Translation: CASSLMGLAGGYEQYF. V and J are TRBV7-3 and TRBJ2-7; 15 nucleotides agree with TRBD2. CDR3 length equals 16 residues. Germline V gene data show CDR1 as SGHTA and CDR2 as FQGTGA. The V gene end was trimmed by 1 base and the J gene end by 4 bases; junction bases not matched to a gene: 2. Full variable domain (remainder filled in from reference TRBV7-3 and TRBJ2-7): GAGVSQTPSNKVTEKGKYVELRCDPISGHTALYWYRQSLGQGPEFLIYFQGTGAADDSGLPNDRFFAVRPEGSVSTLKIQRTERGDSAVYLCASSLMGLAGGYEQYFGPGTRLTVT.

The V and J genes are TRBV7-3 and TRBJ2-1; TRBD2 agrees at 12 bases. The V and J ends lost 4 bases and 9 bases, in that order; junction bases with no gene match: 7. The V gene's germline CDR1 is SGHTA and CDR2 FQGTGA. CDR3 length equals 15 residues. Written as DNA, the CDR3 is TGTGCCAGCAGCTCGGGACTAGCGGGCGAGCGTGAGCAGTTCTTC. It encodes CASSSGLAGEREQFF.

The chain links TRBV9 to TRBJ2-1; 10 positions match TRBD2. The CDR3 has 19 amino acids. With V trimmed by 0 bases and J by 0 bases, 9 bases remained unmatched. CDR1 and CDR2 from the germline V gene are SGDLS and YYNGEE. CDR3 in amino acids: CASSVDRRSSGSSYNEQFF. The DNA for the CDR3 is TGTGCCAGCAGCGTAGACCGACGGTCTAGCGGGAGCTCCTACAATGAGCAGTTCTTC.

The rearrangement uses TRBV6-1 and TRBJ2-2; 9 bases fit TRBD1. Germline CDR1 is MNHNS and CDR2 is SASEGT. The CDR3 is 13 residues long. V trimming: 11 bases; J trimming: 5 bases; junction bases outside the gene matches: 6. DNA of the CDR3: TGTGCCCTATTGACAGGGGGGACCGGGGAGCTGTTTTTT. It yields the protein CALLTGGTGELFF.

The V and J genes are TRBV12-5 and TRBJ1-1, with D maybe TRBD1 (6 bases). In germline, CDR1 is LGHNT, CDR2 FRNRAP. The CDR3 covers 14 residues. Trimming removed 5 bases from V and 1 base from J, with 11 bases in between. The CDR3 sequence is CASGRDITNTEAFF. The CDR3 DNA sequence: TGTGCTAGTGGTCGGGACATCACGAACACTGAAGCTTTCTTT.

The CDR3 nucleotides read TGTGCCAGCAGTTACAGCGGGAGTTATTATGAGCAGTTCTTC. Protein sequence: CASSYSGSYYEQFF. The chain recombines TRBV6-5 with TRBJ2-1; 8 bases align to TRBD2. The germline V gene encodes CDR1 MNHEY and CDR2 SVGAGI. The CDR3 runs 14 residues. Trimming at V came to 2 bases and at J to 8 bases, leaving 5 bases not matched to a gene.

CDR3 DNA: TGCAGCGTCAAGGGGACAGGCTTACTCGAGCAGTACTTC. Translation gives CSVKGTGLLEQYF. The chain uses TRBV29-1 and TRBJ2-7; 8 bases are a match to TRBD1. Germline values: CDR1 SQVTM, CDR2 ANQGSEA. CDR3 length: 13 amino acids. V lost 6 bases and J lost 6; bases outside the gene matches: 10.

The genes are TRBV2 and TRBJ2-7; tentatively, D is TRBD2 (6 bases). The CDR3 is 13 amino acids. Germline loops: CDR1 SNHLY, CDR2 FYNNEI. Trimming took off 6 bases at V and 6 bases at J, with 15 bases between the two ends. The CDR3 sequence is CASSEGLGAEQYF. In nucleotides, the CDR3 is TGTGCCAGCAGCGAGGGACTCGGGGCCGAGCAGTACTTC.

CDR3 in DNA: TGTGCCTGGACCTATTGGGGCCTCTCTGGAAACACCATATATTTT. Amino acids: CAWTYWGLSGNTIYF. V usage is TRBV30 and J usage is TRBJ1-3, with D maybe TRBD1 (5 bases). The CDR3 covers 15 residues. From germline, CDR1 is GTSNPN and CDR2 SVGIG (reference sequence). V lost 4 bases and J 0 bases, leaving 13 bases between the germline ends.

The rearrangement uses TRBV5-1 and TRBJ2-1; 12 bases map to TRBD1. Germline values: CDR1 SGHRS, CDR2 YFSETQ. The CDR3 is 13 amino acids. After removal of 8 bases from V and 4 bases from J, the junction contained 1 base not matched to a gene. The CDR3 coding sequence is TGCGCCAGGGGACAGGGGGCTTACAATGAGCAGTTCTTC. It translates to CARGQGAYNEQFF.

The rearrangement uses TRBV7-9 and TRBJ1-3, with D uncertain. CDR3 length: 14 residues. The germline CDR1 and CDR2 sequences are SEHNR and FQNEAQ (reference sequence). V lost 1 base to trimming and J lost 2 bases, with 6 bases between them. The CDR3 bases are TGTGCCAGCAGCTTAGGTGGCACTGGAAACACCATATATTTT. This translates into CASSLGGTGNTIYF. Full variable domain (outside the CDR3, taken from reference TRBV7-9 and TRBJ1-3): DTGVSQNPRHKITKRGQNVTFRCDPISEHNRLYWYRQTLGQGPEFLTYFQNEAQLEKSRLLSDRFSAERPKGSFSTLEIQRTEQGDSAMYLCASSLGGTGNTIYFGEGSWLTVV.

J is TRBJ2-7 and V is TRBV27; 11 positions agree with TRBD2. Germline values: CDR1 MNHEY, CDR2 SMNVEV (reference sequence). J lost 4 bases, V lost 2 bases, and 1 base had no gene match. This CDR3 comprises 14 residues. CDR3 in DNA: TGTGCCAGCAGTTTAGTAGCGGGAGGGTACGAGCAGTACTTC. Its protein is CASSLVAGGYEQYF.

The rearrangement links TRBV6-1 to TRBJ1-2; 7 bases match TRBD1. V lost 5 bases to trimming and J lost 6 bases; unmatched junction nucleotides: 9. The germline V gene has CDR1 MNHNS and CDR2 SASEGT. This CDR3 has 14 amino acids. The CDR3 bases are TGTGCCAGCAGTCTCATAGGGGGCGCAGATGGCTACACCTTC. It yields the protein CASSLIGGADGYTF.

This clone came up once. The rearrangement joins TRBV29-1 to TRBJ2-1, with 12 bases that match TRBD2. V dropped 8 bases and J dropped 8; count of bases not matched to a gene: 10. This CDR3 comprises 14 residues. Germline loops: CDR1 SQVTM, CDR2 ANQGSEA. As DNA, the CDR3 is TGCAGCTTATGGACTAGCGGGAACGGGGATGAGCAGTTCTTC. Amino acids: CSLWTSGNGDEQFF.

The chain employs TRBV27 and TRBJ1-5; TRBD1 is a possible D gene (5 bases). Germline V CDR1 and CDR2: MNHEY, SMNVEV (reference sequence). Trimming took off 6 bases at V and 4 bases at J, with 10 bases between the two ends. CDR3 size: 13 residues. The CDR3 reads CASSWDSNQPQHF. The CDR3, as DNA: TGTGCCAGCAGCTGGGACTCAAATCAGCCCCAGCATTTT.

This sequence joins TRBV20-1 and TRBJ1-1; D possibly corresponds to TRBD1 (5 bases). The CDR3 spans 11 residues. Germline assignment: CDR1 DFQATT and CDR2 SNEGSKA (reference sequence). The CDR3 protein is CSGRENTEAFF. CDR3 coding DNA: TGCAGCGGCAGGGAGAACACTGAAGCTTTCTTT.

DNA for the CDR3: TGTGCCAGTAGTATAGATGGCAGGGCTGGAAACACCATATATTTT. As protein: CASSIDGRAGNTIYF. V usage is TRBV19 and J usage is TRBJ1-3; D is perhaps TRBD1 (5 bases). The germline V gene encodes CDR1 LNHDA and CDR2 SQIVND (reference sequence). The CDR3 sequence is 15 residues long. V was trimmed by 0 bases and J by 2 bases, leaving 8 bases between them.